Presented here are 19 T cell receptor beta chains from one specimen sequenced in a study of CD8 T cells in ankylosing spondylitis. Study results and caveats: A TCR beta motif made of eight highly homologous variants seemed typical of ankylosing spondylitis blood.

Their antigens remain unidentified. TCRdb reprocessed the 5' RACE reads with MiXCR, giving one entry per CDR3 protein. This sample has about 390,000 distinct CDR3 sequences, with 20% to 25% found just once. Input material: blood, either unsorted or a sorted T cell fraction (not recorded which). The receptors come from a male donor with ankylosing spondylitis.

This clonotype has more than one count but fewer than ten. The chain is built from TRBV20-1 and TRBJ2-7; no definite D call. Looked up from germline, CDR1 is DFQATT and CDR2 is SNEGSKA (reference sequence). This CDR3 comprises 15 residues. The germline V and J ends were trimmed by 1 base and 0 bases, with 13 bases remaining between them. The DNA of the CDR3 is TGCAGTGCTAGAGTATTTGTCGGCCTCTCCTACGAGCAGTACTTC. Protein: CSARVFVGLSYEQYF.

The chain links TRBV5-1 to TRBJ2-7, with D uncertain. Germline lookup yields CDR1 SGHRS and CDR2 YFSETQ. The V end lost 4 bases, the J end lost 4 bases, and 15 bases lay between the germline ends. The CDR3 totals 14 residues. The CDR3 here is CASSLGPSQYEQYF. The DNA of the CDR3 is TGCGCCAGCAGCCTCGGGCCAAGCCAGTACGAGCAGTACTTC.

Many counts were recorded for this clonotype. This chain joins TRBV4-1 and TRBJ1-5; TRBD1 matches 9 bases. The V and J ends lost 1 base and 7 bases, in that order; junction bases with no gene match: 5. This CDR3 region has 15 residues. Germline CDR1 is MGHRA and CDR2 is YSYEKL. The CDR3, as DNA: TGCGCCAGCAGCCAAGCGGGACAGGGAGGACAGCCCCAGCATTTT. Its translation: CASSQAGQGGQPQHF.

The chain is built from TRBV12-3 or TRBV12-4 and TRBJ1-1; D remains unclear. V dropped 6 bases and J dropped 4 bases, with 9 bases sitting between them. The CDR3 has 12 amino acids. The CDR3, as DNA: TGTGCCAGCAGGCCTGAGGTCACTGAAGCTTTCTTT. This codes for CASRPEVTEAFF.

This clonotype was seen a handful of times. The chain joins TRBV15 to TRBJ2-2, with D hard to call. The V end lost 4 bases, the J end lost 8 bases, and 17 bases lay between the germline ends. The CDR3 extends over 15 amino acids. CDR1 is LNHNV, CDR2 YYDKDF, per germline (reference sequence). The CDR3 spells CATSTASRFSGELFF. The CDR3 DNA reads as TGTGCCACCAGCACCGCCTCTAGGTTCTCAGGGGAGCTGTTTTTT.

Only a few counts were recorded for this clonotype. This chain's CDR3 is CASNTLGTGNTGELFF. The CDR3 nucleotides read TGTGCCAGCAACACATTGGGGACAGGGAACACCGGGGAGCTGTTTTTT. This chain joins TRBV28 and TRBJ2-2, with 8 nucleotides matching TRBD1. Germline CDR1 is MDHEN and CDR2 is SYDVKM. The CDR3 loop spans 16 amino acids. Trimming took 7 bases from V and 1 from J; bases not matched to a gene: 8.

V usage is TRBV7-8 and J usage is TRBJ2-1; no firm D call. Trimming stripped 1 base from V and 3 bases from J, with 7 bases between. CDR1 is SGHVS, CDR2 FQNEAQ, per germline. The CDR3 runs to 14 residues. The CDR3 sequence is CASSLVSDYNEQFF. Written as DNA, the CDR3 is TGTGCCAGCAGCTTAGTCTCGGACTACAATGAGCAGTTCTTC.

In this sample, this clonotype turned up a few times. The gene calls are TRBV28 and TRBJ2-7; 7 nucleotides agree with TRBD1. Germline V gives CDR1 MDHEN, CDR2 SYDVKM. The CDR3 is 15 amino acids. The V segment lost 7 bases and the J segment 2 bases; nucleotides outside the gene matches: 11. The CDR3: CASTPTDRVTYEQYF. CDR3 nucleotide sequence: TGTGCCAGCACCCCCACTGACAGGGTGACCTACGAGCAGTACTTC.

A few counts support this clonotype. The CDR3: CASSLMDRQFF. The CDR3 coding sequence is TGTGCCAGCAGTTTAATGGATAGGCAGTTCTTC. V usage is TRBV28 and J usage is TRBJ2-1; D ambiguous. This CDR3 region has 11 residues. Deletions cut 2 bases from V and 12 bases from J, with 8 bases between. Germline CDR1 is MDHEN and CDR2 is SYDVKM.

The table lists this clonotype with a few counts. The rearrangement uses TRBV10-3 and TRBJ2-3, with D uncertain. The length of the CDR3 is 14 residues. Trimming left V 2 bases short and J 0 bases short, with 6 bases between. Germline V gene sequence: CDR1 ENHRY, CDR2 SYGVKD. The DNA for the CDR3 is TGTGCCATCAGTGAGCAGGAAAGCACAGATACGCAGTATTTT. Translation gives CAISEQESTDTQYF.

This chain uses TRBV6-1 with TRBJ2-1, with D perhaps matching TRBD1 (5 bases). The CDR3 consists of 15 residues. V was clipped by 9 bases and J by 2 bases, with 17 bases between them. The germline gives CDR1 MNHNS, CDR2 SASEGT. CDR3 loop: CASRQTTPTYNEQFF. The CDR3 DNA follows: TGTGCCAGTAGACAGACCACTCCGACCTACAATGAGCAGTTCTTC.

V is TRBV12-3 or TRBV12-4 and J is TRBJ2-7; perhaps TRBD1 as D (5 bases). V lost 6 bases and J lost 2, with 17 bases in between. This CDR3 spans 15 amino acids. CDR3 nucleotide sequence: TGTGCCAGCAGCGCCTTAGGTGCAGGGCCCTACGAGCAGTACTTC. Its protein product is CASSALGAGPYEQYF.

This clonotype was recorded a few times. The chain is built from TRBV20-1 and TRBJ2-7, with 11 bases identical to TRBD1. Germline trimming cut 3 bases from V and 6 bases from J; bases unmatched to any gene: 4. Germline V gene sequence: CDR1 DFQATT, CDR2 SNEGSKA (reference sequence). This CDR3 has 13 amino acids. CDR3 amino acids: CSARDRGLGEQYF. CDR3 DNA sequence: TGCAGTGCTAGGGACAGGGGGCTAGGCGAGCAGTACTTC.

This chain links TRBV5-5 with TRBJ1-2; D may be TRBD1 (5 bases). Between the trimmed V and J ends, which lost 0 bases and 5 bases, there was a span of 14 bases. Germline V gene sequence: CDR1 SGHKS, CDR2 YYEKEE (reference sequence). The CDR3 covers 15 residues. The CDR3: CASSLERVGGYGYTF. CDR3 nucleotides: TGTGCCAGCAGCTTGGAGAGAGTGGGGGGGTATGGCTACACCTTC.

Concerning this clonotype itself: The junction shows a germline mismatch at one end, possibly a read error. The CDR3 region is CSAREALAQYF. CDR3 in DNA: TGCAGTGCGAGAGAGGCCTTGGCCCAGTACTTC. The rearrangement uses TRBV20-1 and TRBJ2-5; no clear D. Germline CDR1 and CDR2: DFQATT and SNEGSKA (reference sequence). The CDR3 length is 11 residues.

This clonotype turned up a few times. The genes are TRBV4-3 and TRBJ2-6; TRBD2 is a possible D gene (5 bases). V lost 0 bases, J lost 1 base, and 10 bases lay in between. CDR1 LGHNA and CDR2 YSLEER come from the germline V gene. The CDR3 loop spans 17 amino acids. The CDR3 loop reads CASSQEGSWSGANVLTF. DNA for the CDR3: TGCGCCAGCAGCCAAGAGGGGAGCTGGTCTGGGGCCAACGTCCTGACTTTC.

This clonotype was detected only a few times. The chain employs TRBV29-1 and TRBJ1-2; D not certain. V lost 6 bases and J 2 bases, leaving 13 bases between the germline ends. The CDR3 spans 13 residues. Germline assignment: CDR1 SQVTM and CDR2 ANQGSEA. The CDR3 sequence: CSVRPTENYGYTF. CDR3 sequence (DNA): TGCAGCGTGAGGCCTACAGAAAACTATGGCTACACCTTC.

Only a few counts were recorded for this clonotype. The J gene is TRBJ2-3, the V gene TRBV30, with D hard to call. The CDR3 contains 12 residues. The ends were cut back, 3 bases at V and 0 bases at J, with 4 bases in the middle. Looked up from germline, CDR1 is GTSNPN and CDR2 is SVGIG (reference sequence). The CDR3 protein is CAWSGSTDTQYF. The CDR3 nucleotides are TGTGCCTGGAGCGGAAGCACAGATACGCAGTATTTT.

The chain is built from TRBV12-3 or TRBV12-4 and TRBJ1-5; 7 bases line up with TRBD1. The junction had 6 bases not matched to a gene; V was cut back by 6 bases and J by 4 bases. There are 14 residues in the CDR3. The CDR3 DNA follows: TGTGCCAGCAGCTCCGACAGGGCTAATCAGCCCCAGCATTTT. This encodes CASSSDRANQPQHF.